A selection of T cell receptor beta chains follows, all from one sample in a study of cytomegalovirus exposure and HLA in healthy donors. Clones were read by immunoSEQ multiplex PCR, and TCRdb kept only the in-frame ones, dropping some. The table shows over 150,000 clones, with 85% to 90% occurring only once. Sequencing was carried out using PBMCs. These receptor sequences come from a woman under 40 in good health and CMV-seronegative. CDR3s include the opening cysteine and the closing phenylalanine or tryptophan. Fields, in order: D gene, V gene, J gene, clone size, CDR3 protein, CDR3 DNA. D genes are given only for firm matches. Expanded clones are given a class, and other clones once, few, many or no size at all.

>TRBD1|TRBV19|TRBJ1-4|.
CASSSSGTGSEKLFF
TGTGCCAGTAGTTCCTCCGGGACAGGGAGTGAAAAACTGTTTTTT
>.|TRBV4-3|TRBJ2-7|.
CASSRSQEVGGLYF
TGCGCCAGCAGCCGATCCCAGGAGGTGGGGGGCTTGTACTTC
>TRBD1|TRBV5-1|TRBJ2-7|.
CASSSTGFHEQYF
TGCGCCAGCAGCTCGACAGGGTTCCACGAGCAGTACTTC
>.|TRBV6-6|TRBJ1-1|.
CATRQNTEAFF
TGTGCCACCCGACAGAACACTGAAGCTTTCTTT
>.|TRBV28|TRBJ2-7|.
CASSPKLYEQYF
TGTGCCAGCAGCCCCAAACTATACGAGCAGTACTTC
>.|TRBV19|TRBJ1-5|.
CASTGAGAPRQPQHF
TGTGCCAGTACCGGGGCCGGTGCTCCGCGTCAGCCCCAGCATTTT
>.|TRBV2|TRBJ2-7|.
CASSTLREQYF
TGTGCCAGCAGTACCCTTCGAGAGCAGTACTTC
>TRBD1|TRBV6-1|TRBJ1-1|.
CASSWTGTITEAFF
TGTGCCAGCAGTTGGACAGGGACGATCACTGAAGCTTTCTTT
>.|TRBV12-5|TRBJ1-4|.
CASGLTADEKLFF
TGTGCTAGTGGTTTGACAGCGGATGAAAAACTGTTTTTT
>TRBD2|TRBV5-1|TRBJ2-2|.
CASSSGLAGGTTGELFF
TGCGCCAGCAGCTCGGGACTAGCGGGAGGTACCACCGGGGAGCTGTTTTTT
>TRBD1|TRBV7-2|TRBJ2-7|.
CASSPGQGHYEQYF
TGTGCCAGCAGCCCCGGACAGGGTCATTACGAGCAGTACTTC
>.|TRBV2|TRBJ2-7|.
CASRRDEGAYEQYF
TGTGCCAGCAGAAGGGACGAGGGGGCCTACGAGCAGTACTTC
>.|TRBV2|TRBJ2-2|.
CASTQERGRGTGELFF
TGTGCCAGCACTCAGGAAAGGGGGAGGGGCACCGGGGAGCTGTTTTTT
>.|TRBV28|TRBJ1-1|.
CASRIHSTEAFF
TGTGCCAGCAGGATTCATAGCACTGAAGCTTTCTTT
>.|TRBV6-5|TRBJ2-5|.
CASSYSLRQETQYF
TGTGCCAGCAGTTACTCTTTGCGGCAAGAGACCCAGTACTTC
>TRBD2|TRBV30|TRBJ2-1|.
CAWRGLGGWNEQFF
TGTGCCTGGAGGGGACTAGGGGGTTGGAATGAGCAGTTCTTC
>TRBD2|TRBV5-4|TRBJ2-7|.
CASSLLLTSGSYEQYF
TGTGCCAGCAGCTTGCTCCTCACTAGCGGGAGCTACGAGCAGTACTTC
>.|TRBV27|TRBJ2-7|.
CASSLGTGEGEQYF
TGTGCCAGCAGTTTAGGGACGGGTGAAGGCGAGCAGTACTTC
>TRBD2|TRBV4-1|TRBJ2-2|.
CASSQVSQGGTGELFF
TGCGCCAGCAGCCAAGTGTCCCAGGGAGGGACCGGGGAGCTGTTTTTT
>.|TRBV30|TRBJ1-5|.
CAWSPEGNQPQHF
TGTGCCTGGAGCCCAGAAGGCAATCAGCCCCAGCATTTT
>.|TRBV6-1|TRBJ1-1|.
CASSVWISGAEAFF
TGTGCCAGCAGTGTCTGGATTTCGGGTGCTGAAGCTTTCTTT
>.|TRBV4-3|TRBJ2-7|many
CASSQNPQGDSYEQYF
TGCGCCAGCAGCCAAAACCCTCAGGGAGATTCCTACGAGCAGTACTTC
>TRBD1|TRBV2|TRBJ2-7|.
CASSGTGGYYEQYF
TGTGCCAGCAGTGGGACAGGGGGTTACTACGAGCAGTACTTC
>.|TRBV29-1|TRBJ2-7|.
CSVGDTYEQYF
TGCAGCGTCGGGGACACCTACGAGCAGTACTTC
>TRBD2|TRBV7-3|TRBJ2-1|.
CASSPLPSGRRTYNEQFF
TGTGCCAGCAGCCCCCTGCCCAGCGGGAGAAGGACCTACAATGAGCAGTTCTTC
>.|TRBV7-9|TRBJ1-1|.
CASAGTVNTEAFF
TGTGCCAGCGCAGGAACGGTGAACACTGAAGCTTTCTTT
>.|TRBV15|TRBJ2-5|.
CATSRRAQEGETQYF
TGTGCCACCAGCAGAAGGGCTCAGGAGGGAGAGACCCAGTACTTC